The clone carrying this T cell receptor beta chain showed up just a few times. Its antigen remains unidentified. TCRdb analysed the 5' RACE reads with MiXCR anew, one entry per CDR3 protein. The sample yields a few hundred thousand distinct CDR3 sequences, about a fifth seen once. This record comes from a study of identical twins. This CDR3 is 14 amino acids long. The germline gives CDR1 LNHNV, CDR2 YYDKDF (reference sequence). V lost 4 bases to trimming and J lost 7 bases; unmatched junction nucleotides: 3. Study-level points and caveats: Out-of-frame alpha sequences shared between twins exhibited an excess of low generation probability. Cord blood beta clonotypes present at high abundance carried fewer insertions; no such pattern appeared in memory repertoires.

The rearrangement uses TRBV15 and TRBJ1-6, with 8 bases matching TRBD1. The source is a man aged 45 to 65 in good health. The sample consisted of naive T cells sorted from blood. The CDR3, as DNA: TGTGCCACCAGCATTACAGGGGGGAATTCACCCCTCCACTTT. Amino acid sequence: CATSITGGNSPLHF. Variable domain in full (rest from reference TRBV15 and TRBJ1-6): DAMVIQNPRYQVTQFGKPVTLSCSQTLNHNVMYWYQQKSSQAPKLLFHYYDKDFNNEADTPDNFQSRRPNTSFCFLDIRSPGLGDTAMYLCATSITGGNSPLHFGNGTRLTVT.